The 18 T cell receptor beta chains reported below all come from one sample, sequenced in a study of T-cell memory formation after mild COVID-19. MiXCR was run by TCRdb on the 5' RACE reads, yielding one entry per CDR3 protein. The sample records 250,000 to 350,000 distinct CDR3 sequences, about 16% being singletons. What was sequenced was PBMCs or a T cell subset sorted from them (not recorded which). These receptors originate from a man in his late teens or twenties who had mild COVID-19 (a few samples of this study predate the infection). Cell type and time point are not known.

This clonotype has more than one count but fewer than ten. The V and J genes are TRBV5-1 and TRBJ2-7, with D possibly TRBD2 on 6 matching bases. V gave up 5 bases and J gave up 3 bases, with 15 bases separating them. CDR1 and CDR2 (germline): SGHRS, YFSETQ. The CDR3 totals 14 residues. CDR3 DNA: TGCGCCAGCAGTGAAGTCGGGGGATACTACGAGCAGTACTTC. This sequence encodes CASSEVGGYYEQYF.

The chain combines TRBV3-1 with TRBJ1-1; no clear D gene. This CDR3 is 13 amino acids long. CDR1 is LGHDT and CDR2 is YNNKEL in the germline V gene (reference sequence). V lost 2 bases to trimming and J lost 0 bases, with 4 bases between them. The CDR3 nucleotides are TGTGCCAGCAGCCAACAGTTGAACACTGAAGCTTTCTTT. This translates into CASSQQLNTEAFF.

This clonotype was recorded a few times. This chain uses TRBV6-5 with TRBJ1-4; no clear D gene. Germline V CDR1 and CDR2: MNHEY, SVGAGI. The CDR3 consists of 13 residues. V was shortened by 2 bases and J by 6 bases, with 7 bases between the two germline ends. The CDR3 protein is CASSYEVDEKLFF. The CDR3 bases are TGTGCCAGCAGTTACGAAGTTGATGAAAAACTGTTTTTT.

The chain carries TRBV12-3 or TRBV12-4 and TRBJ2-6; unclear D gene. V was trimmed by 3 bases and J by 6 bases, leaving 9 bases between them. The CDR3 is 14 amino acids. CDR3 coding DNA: TGTGCCAGCAGTTTTCATCTCTCGGCCAACGTCCTGACTTTC. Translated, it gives CASSFHLSANVLTF.

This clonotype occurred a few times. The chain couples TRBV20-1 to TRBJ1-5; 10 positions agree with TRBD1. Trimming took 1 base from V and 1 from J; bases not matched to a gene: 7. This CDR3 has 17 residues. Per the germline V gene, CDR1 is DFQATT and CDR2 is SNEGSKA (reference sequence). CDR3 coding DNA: TGCAGTGCTAGAGTAAGGACAGGGGGATGGAGCAATCAGCCCCAGCATTTT. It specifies CSARVRTGGWSNQPQHF.

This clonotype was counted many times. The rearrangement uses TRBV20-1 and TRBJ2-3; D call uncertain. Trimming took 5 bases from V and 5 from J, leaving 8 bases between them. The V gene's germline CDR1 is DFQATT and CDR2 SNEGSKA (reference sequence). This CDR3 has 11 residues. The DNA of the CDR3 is TGCAGTGCTTCCAGACGAGATACGCAGTATTTT. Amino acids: CSASRRDTQYF.

CDR3 DNA sequence: TGTGCCAGCAGCTCACTAGCGGACAATGAGCAGTTCTTC. Translating it yields CASSSLADNEQFF. The V call is TRBV5-4, the J call TRBJ2-1; 8 nucleotides match TRBD2. The germline V gene has CDR1 SGHNT and CDR2 YYREEE (reference sequence). This CDR3 comprises 13 residues. J gave up 5 bases and V 3 bases, and 1 base lay outside the gene matches.

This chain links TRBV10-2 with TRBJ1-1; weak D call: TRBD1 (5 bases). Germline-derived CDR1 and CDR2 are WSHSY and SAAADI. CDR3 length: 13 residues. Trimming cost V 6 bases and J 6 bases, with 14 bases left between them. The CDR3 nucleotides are TGCGCCAGCAGCTTCAGGGATTACGCTGAAGCTTTCTTT. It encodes CASSFRDYAEAFF.

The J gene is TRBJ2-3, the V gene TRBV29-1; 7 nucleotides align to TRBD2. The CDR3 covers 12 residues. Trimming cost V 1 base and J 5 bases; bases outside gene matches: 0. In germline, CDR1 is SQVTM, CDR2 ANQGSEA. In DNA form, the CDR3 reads TGCAGCGTTGAAGGGGGGGGAGATACGCAGTATTTT. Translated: CSVEGGGDTQYF.

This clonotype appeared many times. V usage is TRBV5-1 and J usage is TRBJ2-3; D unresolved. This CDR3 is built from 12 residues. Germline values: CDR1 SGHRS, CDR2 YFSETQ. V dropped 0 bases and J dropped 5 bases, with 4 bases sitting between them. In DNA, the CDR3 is TGCGCCAGCAGCTTGGACCTAGATACGCAGTATTTT. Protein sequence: CASSLDLDTQYF. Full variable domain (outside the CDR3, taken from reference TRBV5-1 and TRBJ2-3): KAGVTQTPRYLIKTRGQQVTLSCSPISGHRSVSWYQQTPGQGLQFLFEYFSETQRNKGNFPGRFSGRQFSNSRSEMNVSTLELGDSALYLCASSLDLDTQYFGPGTRLTVL.

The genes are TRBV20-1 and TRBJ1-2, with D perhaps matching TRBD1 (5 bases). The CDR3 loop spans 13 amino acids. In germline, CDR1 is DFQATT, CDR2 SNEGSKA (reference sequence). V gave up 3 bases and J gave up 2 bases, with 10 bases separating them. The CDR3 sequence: CSASVQGNYGYTF. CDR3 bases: TGCAGTGCTAGTGTCCAGGGAAACTATGGCTACACCTTC.

The CDR3 nucleotides read TGTGCCACCAGTGACTCGGGACGAGGGGGGTCCACTGAAGCTTTCTTT. Its translation: CATSDSGRGGSTEAFF. The rearrangement uses TRBV24-1 and TRBJ1-1; D is perhaps TRBD1 (6 bases). V lost 4 bases and J 4 bases, leaving 18 bases between the germline ends. This CDR3 spans 16 amino acids. In germline, CDR1 is KGHDR, CDR2 SFDVKD.

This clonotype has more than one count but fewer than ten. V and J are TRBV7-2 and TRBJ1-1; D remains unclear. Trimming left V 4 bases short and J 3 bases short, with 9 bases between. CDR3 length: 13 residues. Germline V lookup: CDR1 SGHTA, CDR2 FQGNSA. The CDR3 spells CASSSVGDTEAFF. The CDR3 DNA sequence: TGTGCCAGCAGCTCTGTTGGCGACACTGAAGCTTTCTTT.

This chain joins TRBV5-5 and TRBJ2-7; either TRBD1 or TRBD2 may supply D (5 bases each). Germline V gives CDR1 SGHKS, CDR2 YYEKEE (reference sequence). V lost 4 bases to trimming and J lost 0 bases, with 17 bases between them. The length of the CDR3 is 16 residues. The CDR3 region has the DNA TGTGCCAGCAGCCGAGAGGGGCGCGCCAGCTCCTACGAGCAGTACTTC. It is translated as CASSREGRASSYEQYF.

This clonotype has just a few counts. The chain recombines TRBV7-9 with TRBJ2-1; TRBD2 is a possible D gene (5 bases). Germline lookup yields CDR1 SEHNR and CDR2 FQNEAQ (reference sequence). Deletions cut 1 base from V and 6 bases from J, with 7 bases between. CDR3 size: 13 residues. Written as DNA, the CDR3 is TGTGCCAGCAGCTTAGTACTAGTCAATGAGCAGTTCTTC. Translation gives CASSLVLVNEQFF.

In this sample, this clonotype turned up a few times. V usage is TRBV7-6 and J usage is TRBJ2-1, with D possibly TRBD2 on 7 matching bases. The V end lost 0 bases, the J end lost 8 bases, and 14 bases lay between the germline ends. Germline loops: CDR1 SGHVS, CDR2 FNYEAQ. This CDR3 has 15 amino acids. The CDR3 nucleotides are TGTGCCAGCAGCTTAGCAGGGGGGGTGGCGGATGAGCAGTTCTTC. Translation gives CASSLAGGVADEQFF.

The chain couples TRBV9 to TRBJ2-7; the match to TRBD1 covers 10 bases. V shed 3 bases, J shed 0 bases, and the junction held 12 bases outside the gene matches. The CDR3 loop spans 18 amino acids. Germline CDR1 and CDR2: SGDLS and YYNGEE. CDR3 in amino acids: CASSAGTGARGYSYEQYF. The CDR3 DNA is TGTGCCAGCAGCGCCGGGACAGGGGCTAGGGGGTACTCCTACGAGCAGTACTTC.

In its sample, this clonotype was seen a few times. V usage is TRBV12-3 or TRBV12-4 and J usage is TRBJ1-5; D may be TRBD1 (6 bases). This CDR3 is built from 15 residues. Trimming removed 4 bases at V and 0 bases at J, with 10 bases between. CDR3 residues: CASSWTANSNQPQHF. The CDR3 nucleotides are TGTGCCAGCAGTTGGACAGCTAATAGCAATCAGCCCCAGCATTTT.